This TCR beta chain was captured in a study of CD8+CD57+ T cells in acquired aplastic anemia. Genomic DNA was employed as the template in profiling TCR beta VDJ and CDR3. TCRdb ran MiXCR on the reads and lists one entry per CDR3 protein. The sample lists 250,000 to 300,000 distinct CDR3 sequences, 55% to 65% occurring once. A note on this clonotype: Its antigen is unknown.

This CDR3 comprises 14 residues. From germline, CDR1 is SGHTA and CDR2 FQGNSA. The trim removed 1 base at V and 4 bases at J, leaving 4 bases unmatched. Points from the study as a whole: Overlapping CD8+ CDR3 repertoires of patients and controls contained some 27 shared sequences.

The sequencing sample was made of sorted CD4+, CD8+, or CD8+CD57+ T cells (not recorded which) from PBMCs. The clonotype originates from a human donor with severe aplastic anemia or a healthy control (not recorded which). This chain joins TRBV7-2 and TRBJ2-7; 7 bases agree with TRBD2. The DNA of the CDR3 is TGTGCCAGCAGCTTAGATGTTAGCGGGTACGAGCAGTACTTC. Translating it yields CASSLDVSGYEQYF.